Each of the 15 T cell receptor beta chains below was sequenced from the same sample in a study of blood T cell repertoires in COVID-19. TCRdb keeps only in-frame clones here, not all; method: immunoSEQ multiplex PCR. Of fewer than 130,000 clones listed, around 89% are singletons. Sample: peripheral blood. These TCRs come from a woman between 45 and 65 years old with acute or convalescent COVID-19.

V usage is TRBV27 and J usage is TRBJ2-3; 7 nucleotides line up with TRBD2. The CDR3 covers 14 residues. V was clipped by 5 bases and J by 5 bases; unmatched bases: 7. Germline V gives CDR1 MNHEY, CDR2 SMNVEV (reference sequence). CDR3 DNA sequence: TGTGCCAGCAGTAGCGGGATTTCGGGAGATACGCAGTATTTT. It codes for CASSSGISGDTQYF.

The chain links TRBV12-3 or TRBV12-4 to TRBJ2-3; no clear D gene. The CDR3 contains 13 residues. Trimming stripped 7 bases from V and 0 bases from J, with 8 bases between. The DNA for the CDR3 is TGTGCCAGCACCCGGTGGAGCACAGATACGCAGTATTTT. Translating gives CASTRWSTDTQYF.

The rearrangement links TRBV24-1 to TRBJ1-1, with 11 bases matching TRBD1. Trimming took 5 bases from V and 5 from J; bases not matched to a gene: 6. This CDR3 contains 15 residues. The V gene's germline CDR1 is KGHDR and CDR2 SFDVKD. CDR3 DNA sequence: TGTGCCACCAGTGTCGGACAGGGGGCGCGAACTGAAGCTTTCTTT. Its translation: CATSVGQGARTEAFF.

This sequence joins TRBV5-1 and TRBJ2-2; 7 positions agree with TRBD1. Unmatched junction bases numbered 7, after V lost 0 bases and J lost 2 bases. The CDR3 totals 17 residues. Germline lookup yields CDR1 SGHRS and CDR2 YFSETQ. Written as DNA, the CDR3 is TGCGCCAGCAGCTTGGCCGGGGCAGGGGGAAACACCGGGGAGCTGTTTTTT. This codes for CASSLAGAGGNTGELFF.

This chain uses TRBV19 with TRBJ1-1, with D tentatively TRBD1 (6 bases). The CDR3 loop spans 12 amino acids. CDR1 and CDR2 from the germline V gene are LNHDA and SQIVND (reference sequence). Deletions cut 9 bases from V and 3 bases from J, with 11 bases between. CDR3 nucleotides: TGTGCCAGCAGGGGTCGGGACACTGAAGCTTTCTTT. The encoded protein is CASRGRDTEAFF.

V is TRBV18 and J is TRBJ2-7; 7 nucleotides agree with TRBD2. V dropped 5 bases and J dropped 2; count of bases not matched to a gene: 15. The CDR3 contains 17 residues. Germline CDR1 is KGHSH and CDR2 is LQKENI. DNA of the CDR3: TGTGCCAGCTCAGCCCTCCGGGGGGTTAGCGAGGCCTACGAGCAGTACTTC. Amino acid sequence: CASSALRGVSEAYEQYF.

This sequence joins TRBV7-2 and TRBJ1-1, with TRBD1 matching 9 bases. After removal of 5 bases from V and 4 bases from J, the junction contained 5 bases not matched to a gene. Germline V gene lookup returns CDR1 SGHTA and CDR2 FQGNSA. The CDR3 length is 14 residues. CDR3 DNA: TGTGCCAGCAGCCGGGACAGGGACGCCACTGAAGCTTTCTTT. Its protein product is CASSRDRDATEAFF.

The chain uses TRBV6-6 and TRBJ1-1; 7 nucleotides align to TRBD1. The CDR3 runs 15 residues. Trimming at V came to 5 bases and at J to 0 bases, leaving 6 bases not matched to a gene. The germline V gene has CDR1 MNHNY and CDR2 SVGAGI (reference sequence). DNA for the CDR3: TGTGCCAGCAGTCCCGGGAGGGGGCTGAACACTGAAGCTTTCTTT. As protein: CASSPGRGLNTEAFF.

The chain joins TRBV10-1 to TRBJ2-5; 9 bases are shared with TRBD2. The trim removed 3 bases at V and 4 bases at J, leaving 6 bases unmatched. The length of the CDR3 is 15 residues. Germline CDR1 and CDR2: WNHNN and SYGVQD (reference sequence). CDR3 coding DNA: TGCGCCAGCAGTGATTCGGCTAGCGGGGTAGAGACCCAGTACTTC. The encoded protein is CASSDSASGVETQYF.

The CDR3 nucleotides read TGTGCCAGCAGCGGGGGGGCCGCCTACGAGCAGTACTTC. This sequence encodes CASSGGAAYEQYF. The J gene is TRBJ2-7, the V gene TRBV14, with TRBD2 as a possible D gene (7 bases). Germline V gene sequence: CDR1 SGHDN, CDR2 FVKESK. The CDR3 runs 13 residues. The V gene lost 5 bases and the J gene lost 2 bases, with 10 bases spanning the gap.

This chain links TRBV5-4 with TRBJ1-3, with a possible D match to TRBD1 (6 bases). The ends were cut back, 0 bases at V and 0 bases at J, with 13 bases in the middle. There are 17 residues in the CDR3. Germline loops: CDR1 SGHNT, CDR2 YYREEE (reference sequence). The CDR3 reads CASSLGGPYSSGNTIYF. CDR3 coding DNA: TGTGCCAGCAGCTTGGGGGGGCCCTACTCCTCTGGAAACACCATATATTTT.

V gene TRBV2 combines with J gene TRBJ2-5; 10 nucleotides agree with TRBD2. Germline CDR1 is SNHLY and CDR2 is FYNNEI. The ends lost 2 bases at V and 5 bases at J; junction bases unmatched: 2. This CDR3 has 14 amino acids. The CDR3 DNA reads TGTGCCAGCAGTGAAACTAGCGGGATGGAGACCCAGTACTTC. As protein: CASSETSGMETQYF.

The chain couples TRBV29-1 to TRBJ2-3, with 10 bases identical to TRBD1. V was pared by 4 bases and J by 0 bases, with 4 bases of the junction left unmatched. This CDR3 has 15 residues. In germline, CDR1 is SQVTM, CDR2 ANQGSEA. CDR3 sequence: CSVVRDRGSTDTQYF. CDR3 sequence (DNA): TGCAGCGTTGTCCGGGACAGGGGAAGCACAGATACGCAGTATTTT.

This chain connects TRBV6-4 to TRBJ2-1, with 11 bases aligning to TRBD2. The CDR3 spans 15 residues. Germline CDR1 reads MRHNA; CDR2 reads SNTAGT. J lost 7 bases, V lost 8 bases, and 10 bases had no gene match. The CDR3 reads CASSPASGRWNEQFF. The CDR3 DNA is TGTGCCAGCTCCCCGGCTAGCGGGAGGTGGAATGAGCAGTTCTTC.

In this sample, this clone turned up once. V gene TRBV3-1 (or the pseudogene TRBV3-2) combines with J gene TRBJ1-2, with D possibly matching TRBD1 (5 bases). The V end was cut by 4 bases, the J end by 6 bases, with 15 bases between. The V gene's germline CDR1 is LGHDT and CDR2 YNNKEL (reference sequence). The CDR3 consists of 14 residues. This chain's CDR3 is CASSPPLRGNGYTF. The CDR3, as DNA: TGTGCCAGCAGCCCACCCCTAAGGGGAAATGGCTACACCTTC.